The following is a T cell receptor beta chain sequence with its context. No antigen is known for it. This specimen comes from a study of shared clonotypes between healthy human individuals. Study observations and caveats: Clonotype sharing levels among donors were expected to vary with sequencing depth.

This CDR3 has 15 amino acids. After removal of 3 bases from V and 4 bases from J, the junction contained 7 bases not matched to a gene. Germline V gene lookup returns CDR1 LNHDA and CDR2 SQIVND (reference sequence). Across several immunoSEQ plates, the genomic DNA of each subset was split evenly. Researchers sequenced unsorted PBMC DNA using ten immunoSEQ deep assay plates. Clones were read by immunoSEQ multiplex PCR, and TCRdb kept only the in-frame ones, dropping some. The profile covers approximately 500,000 clones, with 79% appearing a single time and 10% to 15% taken by the ten largest. The chain links TRBV19 to TRBJ2-7; 9 nucleotides match TRBD2. The source is a woman aged 40 to 49 in good health. Some clones in this sample may be carry-over from other donors' samples. Source material: PBMCs. CDR3 in DNA: TGTGCCAGTAGTATTACGAGCGGGAGGAAGTACGAGCAGTACTTC. Amino acid sequence: CASSITSGRKYEQYF.